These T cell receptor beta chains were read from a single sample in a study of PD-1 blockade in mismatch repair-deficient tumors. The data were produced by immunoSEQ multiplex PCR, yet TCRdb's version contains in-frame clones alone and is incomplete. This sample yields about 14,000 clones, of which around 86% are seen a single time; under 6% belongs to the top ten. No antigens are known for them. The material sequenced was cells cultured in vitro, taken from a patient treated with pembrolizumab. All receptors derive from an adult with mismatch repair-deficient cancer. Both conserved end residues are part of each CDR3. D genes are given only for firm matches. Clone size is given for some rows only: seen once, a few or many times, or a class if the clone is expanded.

TGTGCCAGCAGCCTGGGCGGGATTCTAGCTGAGACCCAGTACTTC,CASSLGGILAETQYF,TRBV7-2,NA,TRBJ2-5,NA
TGTGCCAGCAGATTTACCGGAAACTATGGCTACACCTTC,CASRFTGNYGYTF,TRBV28,few,TRBJ1-2,NA
TGTGCCAGCAGTTTATCAGCAGGGGAGAACACTGAAGCTTTCTTT,CASSLSAGENTEAFF,TRBV28,NA,TRBJ1-1,NA
TGCGCCAGCAGCCAAGATGCGGGAGGCTCCTACGAGCAGTACTTC,CASSQDAGGSYEQYF,TRBV4-1,once,TRBJ2-7,TRBD2
TGTGCCAGCAGCTTGTATGGGGGCACAGATACGCAGTATTTT,CASSLYGGTDTQYF,TRBV5-6,NA,TRBJ2-3,NA
TGTGCCAGCTTGAGGGGAGAGACCCAGTACTTC,CASLRGETQYF,TRBV2,NA,TRBJ2-5,NA
TGTGCCAGCAGCCCCACAGCGGGAGCAAATCCAGATACGCAGTATTTT,CASSPTAGANPDTQYF,TRBV9,once,TRBJ2-3,TRBD2
TGCGCCAGCAGTGAATGGGGGACAGGGCTCTACAATGAGCAGTTCTTC,CASSEWGTGLYNEQFF,TRBV10-1,once,TRBJ2-1,TRBD1
TGTGCCAGCAGTTACGGCTCCTACGAGCAGTACTTC,CASSYGSYEQYF,TRBV5-6,NA,TRBJ2-7,NA
TGTGCCAGCAGCTCGGTGGACAGAACAGTAAAGCCTGAAGCTTTCTTT,CASSSVDRTVKPEAFF,TRBV28,NA,TRBJ1-1,NA
TGTGCCAGCAGCTCAGGGGGCGGAAGTTATGGCTACACCTTC,CASSSGGGSYGYTF,TRBV28,NA,TRBJ1-2,TRBD1
TGTGCCAGCAGTTTAGGGCTCGGGGGCGCCACTGAAGCTTTCTTT,CASSLGLGGATEAFF,TRBV28,NA,TRBJ1-1,NA
TGTGCCAGCAGTCCCGGACTAGCGGGATTCATCTACGAGCAGTACTTC,CASSPGLAGFIYEQYF,TRBV7-9,NA,TRBJ2-7,TRBD2
TGTGCCAGCAGCGCTACAGATACGCAGTATTTT,CASSATDTQYF,TRBV7-9,NA,TRBJ2-3,NA
TGTGCCAGCAGCCCAGGGGCCGGCTCCTACAATGAGCAGTTCTTC,CASSPGAGSYNEQFF,TRBV7-3,NA,TRBJ2-1,NA
TGTGCCAGCAGTGACTCGGACAGGGACACCGGGGAGCTGTTTTTT,CASSDSDRDTGELFF,TRBV6-4,few,TRBJ2-2,TRBD1
TGTGCCAGCAGAAGGGATTCTGGGGCCAACGTCCTGACTTTC,CASRRDSGANVLTF,TRBV7-3,once,TRBJ2-6,NA
TGTGCCAGCAGCTGGACTGAAGCTTTCTTT,CASSWTEAFF,TRBV7-9,once,TRBJ1-1,NA
TGTGCCAGCAGCTTAGCCCAAAACACTGAAGCTTTCTTT,CASSLAQNTEAFF,TRBV7-9,NA,TRBJ1-1,NA
TGTGCCAGCAGCTACAGGGCGGACACTGAAGCTTTCTTT,CASSYRADTEAFF,TRBV28,once,TRBJ1-1,NA
TGCGCCAGCAGCCACCCCGGGACAGGGTATCGGCAGCCCCAGCATTTT,CASSHPGTGYRQPQHF,TRBV4-1,few,TRBJ1-5,TRBD1
TGTGCCAGCAGCTTAAAGGGCTGGCCCTACGAGCAGTACTTC,CASSLKGWPYEQYF,TRBV7-2,NA,TRBJ2-7,NA
TGTGCCAGCAGTTACTCGGTGCAGGGGATGGGAGAGACCCAGTACTTC,CASSYSVQGMGETQYF,TRBV6-6,few,TRBJ2-5,NA
TGTGCCAGCAGCCCGATCCGGGAGGGGAATGAGCAGTTCTTC,CASSPIREGNEQFF,TRBV11-2,NA,TRBJ2-1,TRBD2
TGTGCCAGCAGCTCAAGGACAGCTTCCTCCTCTGGAAACACCATATATTTT,CASSSRTASSSGNTIYF,TRBV9,few,TRBJ1-3,NA